A single sample gave rise to the 18 T cell receptor beta chains below, sequenced in a study of vaccination and CD4 T cells after COVID-19. Scientists ran DNA taken from cultured CD4+ T cells through the Oncomine TCR Beta short-read assay for sequencing. TCRdb independently ran MiXCR on the PCR reads; one entry per CDR3 protein. The sample has roughly 5,000 distinct CDR3 sequences, about 40% seen once. Treatment specified: roughly ten-day PBMC culture with coronavirus spike peptide pools or control peptides (ViraFEST assay). Their antigen targets remain unknown. The specimen was CD4+ T cells from blood, cultured in vitro, collected after SARS-CoV-2 vaccination. The receptors derive from a human donor who had recovered from COVID-19.

This chain joins TRBV7-8 and TRBJ1-2; D may be TRBD1 (5 bases). Trimming cost V 5 bases and J 6 bases, with 13 bases left between them. The germline CDR1 and CDR2 sequences are SGHVS and FQNEAQ. The CDR3 totals 13 residues. CDR3 DNA sequence: TGTGCCAGCAGCCCCGTGGGACCTAATGGCTACACCTTC. Its translation is CASSPVGPNGYTF. Together with reference TRBV7-8 and TRBJ1-2, the CDR3 gives the full variable domain: GAGVSQSPRYKVAKRGQDVALRCDPISGHVSLFWYQQALGQGPEFLTYFQNEAQLDKSGLPSDRFFAERPEGSVSTLKIQRTQQEDSAVYLCASSPVGPNGYTFGSGTRLTVV.

This clonotype is classed as large. The chain links TRBV10-3 to TRBJ2-5; 8 bases match TRBD2. The CDR3 has 17 residues. The germline gives CDR1 ENHRY, CDR2 SYGVKD. With V trimmed by 4 bases and J by 1 base, 11 bases remained unmatched. CDR3 in amino acids: CAISARGAQTFQETQYF. DNA of the CDR3: TGTGCCATCAGTGCGCGGGGGGCCCAAACTTTCCAAGAGACCCAGTACTTC.

The CDR3 reads CALGGLVATDTQYF. The CDR3 coding sequence is TGTGCCCTAGGGGGTTTGGTTGCAACAGATACGCAGTATTTT. The chain recombines TRBV30 with TRBJ2-3, with D perhaps TRBD1 (6 bases). Germline CDR1 is GTSNPN and CDR2 is SVGIG (reference sequence). The CDR3 runs to 14 residues. Trimming left V 8 bases short and J 3 bases short, with 18 bases between.

This clonotype has more than one count but fewer than ten. The V call is TRBV11-2, the J call TRBJ2-3; D unclear. The germline V gene has CDR1 SGHAT and CDR2 FQNNGV. CDR3 length equals 15 residues. V shed 7 bases and J shed 1 base, with 15 bases lying between them. CDR3 in DNA: TGTGCCAGCAACTACCAGGCATATGGCACAGATACGCAGTATTTT. Translation: CASNYQAYGTDTQYF.

V usage is TRBV6-1 and J usage is TRBJ1-5; no definite D call. V was clipped by 7 bases and J by 0 bases, with 10 bases between them. CDR3 length: 14 residues. Germline V gives CDR1 MNHNS, CDR2 SASEGT. The CDR3: CASKYGDSNQPQHF. CDR3 coding DNA: TGTGCCAGCAAATACGGGGATAGCAATCAGCCCCAGCATTTT.

The rearrangement links TRBV6-2 or TRBV6-3 to TRBJ2-3, with D maybe TRBD2 (5 bases). CDR1 is MNHEY and CDR2 is SVGEGT in the germline V gene. Trimming removed 0 bases from V and 0 bases from J, with 10 bases in between. CDR3 length: 16 amino acids. DNA of the CDR3: TGTGCCAGCAGTTACTCGGCGGGCCCTAGCACAGATACGCAGTATTTT. This encodes CASSYSAGPSTDTQYF.

The J gene is TRBJ1-1, the V gene TRBV7-2, with 7 bases lining up with TRBD1. The germline V gene encodes CDR1 SGHTA and CDR2 FQGNSA. The CDR3 length is 14 residues. Unmatched junction bases numbered 9, after V lost 6 bases and J lost 5 bases. The CDR3 here is CASSQTGVRTEAFF. CDR3 coding DNA: TGTGCCAGCAGTCAAACAGGGGTGAGGACTGAAGCTTTCTTT.

This clonotype was observed a handful of times. J is TRBJ2-7 and V is TRBV20-1; D unclear. CDR1 DFQATT and CDR2 SNEGSKA come from the germline V gene (reference sequence). This CDR3 is 14 amino acids long. V was shortened by 3 bases and J by 0 bases, with 12 bases between the two germline ends. The CDR3 DNA is TGCAGTGCTAGGATTAGGAGCTACTCCTACGAGCAGTACTTC. This gives the protein CSARIRSYSYEQYF.

The chain joins TRBV20-1 to TRBJ2-7, with a weak D call TRBD1 (5 bases). CDR3 length: 14 residues. The V gene lost 0 bases and the J gene lost 2 bases, with 11 bases spanning the gap. Germline CDR1 reads DFQATT; CDR2 reads SNEGSKA (reference sequence). Here the CDR3 reads CSARDPQGPYEQYF. The DNA for the CDR3 is TGCAGTGCTAGAGATCCCCAGGGCCCCTACGAGCAGTACTTC.

The chain carries TRBV7-6 and TRBJ2-1; 10 bases agree with TRBD2. The CDR3 runs 14 residues. Trimming at V came to 6 bases and at J to 8 bases, leaving 7 bases not matched to a gene. Germline CDR1 and CDR2: SGHVS and FNYEAQ. The CDR3 reads CASSFSGRSDEQFF. CDR3 DNA sequence: TGTGCCAGCAGTTTTAGCGGGAGGTCGGATGAGCAGTTCTTC. Full variable domain (remainder filled in from reference TRBV7-6 and TRBJ2-1): GAGVSQSPRYKVTKRGQDVALRCDPISGHVSLYWYRQALGQGPEFLTYFNYEAQQDKSGLPNDRFSAERPEGSISTLTIQRTEQRDSAMYRCASSFSGRSDEQFFGPGTRLTVL.

The chain couples TRBV7-9 to TRBJ2-7; tentatively, D is TRBD1 (5 bases). The V gene's germline CDR1 is SEHNR and CDR2 FQNEAQ (reference sequence). The length of the CDR3 is 12 residues. Trimming took off 3 bases at V and 7 bases at J, with 10 bases between the two ends. DNA for the CDR3: TGTGCCAGCAGCTTGCAGGGTCTGGAGCAGTACTTC. It codes for CASSLQGLEQYF. The whole variable domain, filled in from reference TRBV7-9 and TRBJ2-7, reads DTGVSQNPRHKITKRGQNVTFRCDPISEHNRLYWYRQTLGQGPEFLTYFQNEAQLEKSRLLSDRFSAERPKGSFSTLEIQRTEQGDSAMYLCASSLQGLEQYFGPGTRLTVT.

For the CDR3, the DNA is TGCAGTGCTAGAGGGGGACAGGGGGCCGAAGAGACCCAGTACTTC. It encodes CSARGGQGAEETQYF. This chain joins TRBV20-1 and TRBJ2-5, with 12 bases fitting TRBD1. The V and J ends lost 1 base and 3 bases, in that order; junction bases with no gene match: 3. The CDR3 covers 15 residues. Germline CDR1 is DFQATT and CDR2 is SNEGSKA (reference sequence).

The rearrangement uses TRBV2 and TRBJ1-1; possibly TRBD1 for D (5 bases). V lost 6 bases and J 0 bases, leaving 11 bases between the germline ends. This CDR3 has 14 amino acids. The germline V gene encodes CDR1 SNHLY and CDR2 FYNNEI. The DNA of the CDR3 is TGTGCCAGCAGGGGGCGGCCTTTGAACACTGAAGCTTTCTTT. Its translation: CASRGRPLNTEAFF.

The rearrangement uses TRBV12-3 or TRBV12-4 and TRBJ2-7; 8 bases line up with TRBD1. The CDR3 is 14 residues long. Unmatched junction bases numbered 7, after V lost 7 bases and J lost 2 bases. CDR3 DNA: TGTGCCAGCAATCCGGGACAGGAACCCTACGAGCAGTACTTC. It yields the protein CASNPGQEPYEQYF.

This clonotype was counted between two and nine times. This rearrangement joins TRBV20-1 to TRBJ2-5; D remains unclear. The germline gives CDR1 DFQATT, CDR2 SNEGSKA (reference sequence). The CDR3 sequence is 14 residues long. Trimming removed 3 bases from V and 0 bases from J, with 11 bases in between. The CDR3 DNA reads TGCAGTGCTAGGGGGTTTACGTACCAAGAGACCCAGTACTTC. This encodes CSARGFTYQETQYF.

This chain uses TRBV27 with TRBJ1-5; TRBD1 is a possible D gene (5 bases). Germline assignment: CDR1 MNHEY and CDR2 SMNVEV (reference sequence). The CDR3 runs to 17 residues. V lost 6 bases to trimming and J lost 0 bases, with 18 bases between them. CDR3 amino acids: CASSRMTGGDSNQPQHF. DNA for the CDR3: TGTGCCAGCAGCCGTATGACTGGGGGGGATAGCAATCAGCCCCAGCATTTT.

The chain employs TRBV4-1 and TRBJ1-2, with 7 nucleotides matching TRBD1. The germline V gene encodes CDR1 MGHRA and CDR2 YSYEKL. The CDR3 consists of 16 residues. The junction had 4 bases not matched to a gene; V was cut back by 0 bases and J by 0 bases. CDR3 nucleotides: TGCGCCAGCAGCCAAGATGGGGACAGTACTAACTATGGCTACACCTTC. Its protein is CASSQDGDSTNYGYTF.

This clonotype was recorded a few times. The V call is TRBV2, the J call TRBJ2-7; unclear D gene. Per germline, CDR1 SNHLY and CDR2 FYNNEI. There are 12 residues in the CDR3. V lost 7 bases to trimming and J lost 0 bases, with 7 bases between them. The CDR3 spells CASILDSYEQYF. In DNA form, the CDR3 reads TGTGCCAGCATTCTGGACTCCTACGAGCAGTACTTC. Combining the CDR3 with reference TRBV2 and TRBJ2-7 gives the whole variable domain EPEVTQTPSHQVTQMGQEVILRCVPISNHLYFYWYRQILGQKVEFLVSFYNNEISEKSEIFDDQFSVERPDGSNFTLKIRSTKLEDSAMYFCASILDSYEQYFGPGTRLTVT.